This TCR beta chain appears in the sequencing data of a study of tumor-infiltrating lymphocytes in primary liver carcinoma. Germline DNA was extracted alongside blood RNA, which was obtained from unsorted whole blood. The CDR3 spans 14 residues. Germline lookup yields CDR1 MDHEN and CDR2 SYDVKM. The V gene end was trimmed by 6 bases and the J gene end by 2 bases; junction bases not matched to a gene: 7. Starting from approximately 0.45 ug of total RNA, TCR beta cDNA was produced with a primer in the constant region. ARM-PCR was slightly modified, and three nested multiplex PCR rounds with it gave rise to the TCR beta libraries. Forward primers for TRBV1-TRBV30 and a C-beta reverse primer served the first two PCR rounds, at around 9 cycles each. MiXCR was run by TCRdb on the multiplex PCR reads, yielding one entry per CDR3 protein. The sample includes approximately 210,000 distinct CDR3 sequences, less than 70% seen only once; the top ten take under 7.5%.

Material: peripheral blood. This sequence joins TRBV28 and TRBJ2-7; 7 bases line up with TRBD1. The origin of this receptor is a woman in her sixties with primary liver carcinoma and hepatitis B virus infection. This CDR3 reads CASRQTGTAYEQYF. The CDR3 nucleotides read TGTGCCAGCAGACAGACAGGGACCGCCTACGAGCAGTACTTC.